One TCR beta chain is described in this entry. The antigen is not known. The CDR3 consists of 14 residues. Unmatched junction bases numbered 7, after V lost 5 bases and J lost 5 bases. Germline CDR1 SGHAT, CDR2 FQNNGV. These data are taken from a study of shared clonotypes between healthy human individuals. Whole-study results and caveats: It was anticipated that sequencing depth would influence how many clonotypes donors shared. Sharing across four donors was highest in naive CD4 (roughly 5%) and lowest in memory CD8 (approximately 0.4%).

Each sorted subset replicate got 200 ng genomic DNA, tens of thousands of genomes. Clones were sequenced by immunoSEQ multiplex PCR, and TCRdb holds only the in-frame ones, with some missing. The repertoire holds 2.3 million or so clones, with over 90% as singletons. The sequencing input was naive CD4+ T cells from PBMCs. Noted subset: CD45RA+ positively selected. The chain has TRBV11-2 and TRBJ2-7, with 9 nucleotides matching TRBD2. The clonotype comes from a man aged 18 to 30 in good health. Some clones in this sample may be carry-over from other donors' samples. The chain's CDR3 is CASSPRLAANEQYF. As DNA, the CDR3 is TGTGCCAGCAGCCCTCGACTAGCGGCTAACGAGCAGTACTTC. The full variable domain, its missing parts supplied by reference TRBV11-2 and TRBJ2-7, is EAGVAQSPRYKIIEKRQSVAFWCNPISGHATLYWYQQILGQGPKLLIQFQNNGVVDDSQLPKDRFSAERLKGVDSTLKIQPAKLEDSAVYLCASSPRLAANEQYFGPGTRLTVT.